These T cell receptor beta chains were read from a single sample in a study of T cell responses to AZD1222 COVID-19 vaccine. The repertoire was sequenced with immunoSEQ multiplex PCR; TCRdb's copy has only in-frame clones and lacks some. This table has 140,000 to 150,000 clones, around nine tenths appearing once. This specimen was peripheral blood, taken on day 0 of AZD1222 vaccination. All receptors come from an adult in good health. CDR3s include the opening cysteine and the closing phenylalanine or tryptophan.

length	V	J	CDR3
14	TRBV3-1/TRBV3-2	TRBJ2-7	CASSARSRSYEQYF
14	TRBV18	TRBJ1-1	CASSRGVMNTEAFF
12	TRBV19	TRBJ2-3	CASSIGRDTQYF
11	TRBV2	TRBJ1-1	CASSSGPEAFF
14	TRBV7-3	TRBJ1-2	CASSLNGGAGGYTF
14	TRBV7-3	TRBJ1-2	CASSAKRRGDGYTF
13	TRBV7-6	TRBJ1-1	CASSLERNTEAFF
18	TRBV14	TRBJ2-1	CASSRVVLADSSYNEQFF
13	TRBV9	TRBJ2-1	CASSLAPYNEQFF
16	TRBV28	TRBJ1-4	CASSSWEGTGREKLFF
12	TRBV9	TRBJ2-3	CASSQGGDTQYF
14	TRBV28	TRBJ1-1	CASSRTLDYTEAFF
13	TRBV5-1	TRBJ1-1	CASSPKGEAEAFF
13	TRBV3-1/TRBV3-2	TRBJ2-3	CASSQVYTDTQYF
14	TRBV7-2	TRBJ2-2	CASSLVASTGELFF
15	TRBV5-1	TRBJ1-3	CASSTTGDAGNTIYF
16	TRBV5-1	TRBJ2-1	CASSLATSGSYNEQFF
17	TRBV5-5	TRBJ2-2	CASSLTGTSGAAGELFF
16	TRBV3-1/TRBV3-2	TRBJ1-1	CASSQDTNRGNTEAFF
14	TRBV19	TRBJ2-5	CASSRTVYQETQYF
13	TRBV28	TRBJ2-7	CASRMTRFYEQYF
15	TRBV25-1	TRBJ2-2	CASIGLAGGTGELFF
13	TRBV28	TRBJ1-6	CASRTGPNSPLHF
13	TRBV9	TRBJ1-4	CASSKNSGEKLFF
13	TRBV9	TRBJ2-1	CASSVGAYNEQFF
13	TRBV12-3/TRBV12-4	TRBJ1-1	CASSLGQNTEAFF
12	TRBV5-1	TRBJ1-2	CASSLAGPGYTF
13	TRBV11-3	TRBJ2-2	CASSHRGTGELFF
13	TRBV5-4	TRBJ2-1	CASSGRVDNEQFF
14	TRBV5-1	TRBJ2-1	CASSLAVPVDEQFF
11	TRBV28	TRBJ1-2	CASSLSRGYTF
18	TRBV10-3	TRBJ1-1	CAISETGLFQGMNTEAFF
11	TRBV6-5	TRBJ2-3	CATRDGDTQYF
14	TRBV19	TRBJ2-5	CASSIYLGGETQYF
16	TRBV7-9	TRBJ1-1	CASNAPTVPVNTEAFF
15	TRBV9	TRBJ1-5	CASSVGGNSNQPQHF
14	TRBV7-3	TRBJ2-1	CASSPPGHGVEQFF
15	TRBV4-1	TRBJ2-7	CASSQDRNRVYEQYF
13	TRBV5-1	TRBJ1-2	CASSAGQGSGYTF